The present T cell receptor beta chain was sequenced within a study of CD8 T cells in Susac syndrome. The CDR3 totals 13 residues. Germline V gene data show CDR1 as SGDLS and CDR2 as YYNGEE. V dropped 3 bases and J dropped 2 bases, with 7 bases sitting between them. RNA was extracted with the RNeasy kit, and a quantity of roughly 0.45 to 1 ug was reverse transcribed using random hexamers. TCRdb re-derived calls from the immunoSEQ multiplex PCR reads in MiXCR, one entry per CDR3 protein. The data show 250,000 to 300,000 distinct CDR3 sequences, 75% to 90% seen once. The clonotype comes from a human donor with multiple sclerosis. The chain recombines TRBV9 with TRBJ2-3; D is unresolved. The material sequenced was CD8+ T cells from PBMCs. As DNA, the CDR3 is TGTGCCAGCAGCGCCTTAGACACAGATACGCAGTATTTT. Amino acids: CASSALDTDTQYF. Using reference TRBV9 and TRBJ2-3 for the parts outside the CDR3, the full variable domain is DSGVTQTPKHLITATGQRVTLRCSPRSGDLSVYWYQQSLDQGLQFLIQYYNGEERAKGNILERFSAQQFPDLHSELNLSSLELGDSALYFCASSALDTDTQYFGPGTRLTVL.